This entry lists 2 T cell receptor beta chains sequenced from one sample in a study of cytomegalovirus exposure and HLA in healthy donors. Vbeta (60) and Jbeta (13) primers were used in the PCR. Profiling relied on immunoSEQ multiplex PCR, and the TCRdb table lists in-frame clones only, not all of them. This sample yields some 120,000 clones, of which around two thirds are seen a single time; more than 2% belongs to the top ten. The sample was PBMCs. Receptors were obtained from a human donor in good health.

The V call is TRBV28, the J call TRBJ1-2; D perhaps matches TRBD1 (5 bases). CDR3 size: 12 residues. Germline CDR1 and CDR2: MDHEN and SYDVKM. V lost 3 bases and J 8 bases, leaving 10 bases between the germline ends. The CDR3 spells CASSFRVEGYTF. CDR3 nucleotides: TGTGCCAGCAGTTTCAGGGTTGAGGGCTACACCTTC.

V usage is TRBV6-5 and J usage is TRBJ2-5; D may be TRBD2 (6 bases). CDR1 and CDR2 (germline): MNHEY, SVGAGI. Deletions cut 6 bases from V and 2 bases from J, with 16 bases between. CDR3 length: 15 residues. The CDR3 loop is CASRREALGQETQYF. CDR3 nucleotides: TGTGCCAGCAGGAGGGAGGCCCTCGGACAAGAGACCCAGTACTTC.